Listed below are T cell receptor beta chains from one sample, sequenced in a study of blood T cell repertoires in COVID-19. Sequenced by immunoSEQ multiplex PCR; TCRdb stores in-frame clones only, minus some. The sample lists fewer than 650,000 clones, 85% to 90% occurring once. Sequenced sample: peripheral blood. All receptors derive from a woman in her 50s with COVID-19, enrolled during active disease. Each CDR3 is given with its conserved first and last residue. The order of the fields is J gene, clone size, D gene, V gene, CDR3 DNA, CDR3 protein. A D gene is named only where the DNA matches it firmly. Some rows have no size entry. The others give once, few or many, or a class for an expanded clone.

j_gene: TRBJ1-5; abundance: NA; d_gene: TRBD1; v_gene: TRBV18; CDR3nt: TGTGCCAGCTCGGGTTCGGACAGGGAGGATCAGCCCCAGCATTTT; CDR3aa: CASSGSDREDQPQHF
j_gene: TRBJ1-5; abundance: NA; d_gene: NA; v_gene: TRBV2; CDR3nt: TGTGCCAGCAGTGAAGGTAGCGACTCCCAGCATTTT; CDR3aa: CASSEGSDSQHF
j_gene: TRBJ2-3; abundance: few; d_gene: NA; v_gene: TRBV5-6; CDR3nt: TGTGCCAGCAGCTTAGGGGCAGATACGCAGTATTTT; CDR3aa: CASSLGADTQYF
j_gene: TRBJ2-7; abundance: NA; d_gene: TRBD1; v_gene: TRBV7-8; CDR3nt: TGTGCCAGCAACATCGCCGGGACAGGGAAGCAGTACTTC; CDR3aa: CASNIAGTGKQYF
j_gene: TRBJ1-6; abundance: NA; d_gene: NA; v_gene: TRBV3-1/TRBV3-2; CDR3nt: TGTGCCAGCAGCCAAACAGGGCAGAATTCACCCCTCCACTTT; CDR3aa: CASSQTGQNSPLHF
j_gene: TRBJ1-1; abundance: NA; d_gene: TRBD1; v_gene: TRBV19; CDR3nt: TGTGCCTCTAATCGCCGGGACAGGGGGTGGAACACTGAAGCTTTCTTT; CDR3aa: CASNRRDRGWNTEAFF
j_gene: TRBJ2-7; abundance: few; d_gene: NA; v_gene: TRBV4-1; CDR3nt: TGCGCCAGCAGCCAAGGAGGCCTGATCTTCTACGAGCAGTACTTC; CDR3aa: CASSQGGLIFYEQYF
j_gene: TRBJ1-1; abundance: NA; d_gene: NA; v_gene: TRBV9; CDR3nt: TGTGCCAGCAGCCAGGGGCAGGGCCCCATGAAGAACACTGAAGCTTTCTTT; CDR3aa: CASSQGQGPMKNTEAFF
j_gene: TRBJ1-4; abundance: NA; d_gene: NA; v_gene: TRBV6-6; CDR3nt: TGTGCCATCCGCGGACAGCAAAATGAAAAACTGTTTTTT; CDR3aa: CAIRGQQNEKLFF
j_gene: TRBJ2-7; abundance: NA; d_gene: TRBD1; v_gene: TRBV4-1; CDR3nt: TGCGCCAGCAGGGGCCTGGGACAGGGACACTACGAGCAGTACTTC; CDR3aa: CASRGLGQGHYEQYF
j_gene: TRBJ2-7; abundance: NA; d_gene: TRBD2; v_gene: TRBV27; CDR3nt: TGTGCCAGCACTCGGACTAGCGGGGTGGGCTACGAGCAGTACTTC; CDR3aa: CASTRTSGVGYEQYF
j_gene: TRBJ1-1; abundance: once; d_gene: NA; v_gene: TRBV12-3/TRBV12-4; CDR3nt: TGTGCCAGCAGTTTCTCAGGGGTGTTGGAAGCTTTCTTT; CDR3aa: CASSFSGVLEAFF
j_gene: TRBJ1-2; abundance: NA; d_gene: TRBD1; v_gene: TRBV10-3; CDR3nt: TGTGCCATCAGTGCCGGGACAGGAACGAACCGGAACTATGGCTACACCTTC; CDR3aa: CAISAGTGTNRNYGYTF
j_gene: TRBJ2-3; abundance: once; d_gene: NA; v_gene: TRBV15; CDR3nt: TGTGCCACCAGCAGAGATATGGAGACCTTAATCACAGATACGCAGTATTTT; CDR3aa: CATSRDMETLITDTQYF
j_gene: TRBJ2-1; abundance: NA; d_gene: TRBD2; v_gene: TRBV6-4; CDR3nt: TGTGCCAGCAGGGGACTAGCGGGGGCCCCTGTGCCCTACAATGAGCAGTTCTTC; CDR3aa: CASRGLAGAPVPYNEQFF
j_gene: TRBJ1-3; abundance: NA; d_gene: NA; v_gene: TRBV3-1/TRBV3-2; CDR3nt: TGTGCCAGCAGCCTGCCAGGAGGGTCTGGAAACACCATATATTTT; CDR3aa: CASSLPGGSGNTIYF
j_gene: TRBJ2-7; abundance: NA; d_gene: TRBD2; v_gene: TRBV5-3; CDR3nt: TGTGCCAGAAGCTGGGGATTACTAGCGGGGACCCCCTACGAGCAGTACTTC; CDR3aa: CARSWGLLAGTPYEQYF
j_gene: TRBJ2-6; abundance: NA; d_gene: NA; v_gene: TRBV18; CDR3nt: TGTGCCAGCAATTCCGGGTTCTCTGGGGCCAACGTCCTGACTTTC; CDR3aa: CASNSGFSGANVLTF
j_gene: TRBJ2-3; abundance: NA; d_gene: TRBD2; v_gene: TRBV6-5; CDR3nt: TGTGCCAGCAGGCTAGCGGTAGGAACAGATACGCAGTATTTT; CDR3aa: CASRLAVGTDTQYF
j_gene: TRBJ2-7; abundance: NA; d_gene: NA; v_gene: TRBV24-1; CDR3nt: TGTGCCACCAGTGATGGACAGTCCTACGAGCAGTACTTC; CDR3aa: CATSDGQSYEQYF
j_gene: TRBJ2-3; abundance: NA; d_gene: TRBD1; v_gene: TRBV6-5; CDR3nt: TGTGCCAGCAGTTACCTAGGACAGGGGGACACGCAGTATTTT; CDR3aa: CASSYLGQGDTQYF
j_gene: TRBJ2-3; abundance: NA; d_gene: TRBD2; v_gene: TRBV18; CDR3nt: TGTGCCAGCTCAAGCCGACTAGCGGGGGGGCGTGATACGCAGTATTTT; CDR3aa: CASSSRLAGGRDTQYF